This T cell receptor beta chain comes out of a study of blood T cell repertoires in COVID-19. The wider study: The cDNA or gDNA used as material had been derived from T cells, B-cell-depleted T cells, or PBMCs.

V shed 5 bases, J shed 1 base, and the junction held 9 bases outside the gene matches. Germline CDR1 is MNHEY and CDR2 is SMNVEV (reference sequence). CDR3 size: 16 residues. Recovered status applied to Cohort 3 donors who had two consecutive negative PCRs. It also applied to those with clearance or with symptom resolution. The assay was immunoSEQ multiplex PCR, and TCRdb's table has in-frame clones only and misses some. The repertoire holds about 350,000 clones, with more than 85% as singletons. This clone came up once. Sequencing was carried out using PBMCs or T cells enriched from blood (not recorded which). This receptor was obtained from a woman in her thirties who had recovered from COVID-19. This chain uses TRBV27 with TRBJ2-7; 9 nucleotides agree with TRBD2. The CDR3 DNA sequence: TGTGCCAGCAGTGAGTACCTAGCGGGAAAATCCTACGAGCAGTACTTC. It is translated as CASSEYLAGKSYEQYF.